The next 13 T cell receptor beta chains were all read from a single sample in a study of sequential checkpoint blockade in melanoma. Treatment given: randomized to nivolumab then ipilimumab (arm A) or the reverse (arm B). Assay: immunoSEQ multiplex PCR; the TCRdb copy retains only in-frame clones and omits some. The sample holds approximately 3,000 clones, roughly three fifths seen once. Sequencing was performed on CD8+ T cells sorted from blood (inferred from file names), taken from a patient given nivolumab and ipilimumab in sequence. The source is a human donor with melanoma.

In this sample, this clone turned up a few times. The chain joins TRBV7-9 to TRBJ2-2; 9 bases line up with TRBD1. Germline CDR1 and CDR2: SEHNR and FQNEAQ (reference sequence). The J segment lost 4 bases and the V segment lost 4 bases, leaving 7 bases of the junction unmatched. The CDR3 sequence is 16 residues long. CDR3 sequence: CASSSRDREVTGELFF. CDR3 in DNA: TGTGCCAGCAGCTCCCGGGACAGGGAAGTCACCGGGGAGCTGTTTTTT.

CDR3 sequence reads: CASWTSGGTGELFF. The CDR3 region has the DNA TGTGCCTCATGGACTAGCGGGGGGACCGGGGAGCTGTTTTTT. The chain couples TRBV30 to TRBJ2-2; TRBD2 matches at 14 bases. Germline CDR1 GTSNPN, CDR2 SVGIG (reference sequence). This CDR3 is 14 amino acids long. The junction had 3 bases not matched to a gene; V was cut back by 7 bases and J by 5 bases. The full variable domain, rest sourced from reference TRBV30 and TRBJ2-2, is SQTIHQWPATLVQPVGSPLSLECTVEGTSNPNLYWYRQAAGRGLQLLFYSVGIGQISSEVPQNLSASRPQDRQFILSSKKLLLSDSGFYLCASWTSGGTGELFFGEGSRLTVL.

DNA for the CDR3: TGCGCCAGCAGCCCGACAGGTTTGAACAATGAGCAGTTCTTC. Translation gives CASSPTGLNNEQFF. The J gene is TRBJ2-1, the V gene TRBV5-1, with D possibly matching TRBD1 (6 bases). From germline, CDR1 is SGHRS and CDR2 YFSETQ. V was clipped by 4 bases and J by 5 bases, with 13 bases between them. The CDR3 is made up of 14 amino acids.

CDR3 amino acids: CASGSGSKEQYF. CDR3 nucleotides: TGTGCCAGCGGCAGTGGTTCCAAAGAGCAGTACTTC. This chain connects TRBV7-6 to TRBJ2-7, with D hard to call. V lost 8 bases to trimming and J lost 7 bases, with 15 bases between them. Germline assignment: CDR1 SGHVS and CDR2 FNYEAQ. CDR3 length: 12 amino acids.

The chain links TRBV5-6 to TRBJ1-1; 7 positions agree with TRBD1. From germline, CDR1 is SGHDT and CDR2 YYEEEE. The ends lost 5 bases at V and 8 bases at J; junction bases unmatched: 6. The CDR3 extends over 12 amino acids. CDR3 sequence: CASRPGTAEAFF. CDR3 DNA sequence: TGTGCCAGCAGACCTGGGACAGCCGAAGCTTTCTTT.

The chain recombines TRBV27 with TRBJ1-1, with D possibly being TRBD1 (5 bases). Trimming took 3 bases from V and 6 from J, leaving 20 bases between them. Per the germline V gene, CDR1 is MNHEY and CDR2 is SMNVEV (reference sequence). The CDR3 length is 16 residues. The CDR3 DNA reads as TGTGCCAGCAGTTTCTTTCCGGGACTTGGGATCCCTGAAGCTTTCTTT. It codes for CASSFFPGLGIPEAFF.

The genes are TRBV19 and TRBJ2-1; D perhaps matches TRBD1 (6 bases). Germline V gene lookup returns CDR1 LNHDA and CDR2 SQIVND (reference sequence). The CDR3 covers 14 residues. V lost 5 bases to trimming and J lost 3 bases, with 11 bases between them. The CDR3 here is CASSPGTLYNEQFF. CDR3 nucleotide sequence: TGTGCCAGTAGTCCAGGGACACTCTACAATGAGCAGTTCTTC.

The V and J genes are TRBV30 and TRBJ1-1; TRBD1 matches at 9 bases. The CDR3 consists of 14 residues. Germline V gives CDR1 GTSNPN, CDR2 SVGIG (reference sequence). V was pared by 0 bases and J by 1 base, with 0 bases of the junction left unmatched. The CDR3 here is CAWSVGQGNTEAFF. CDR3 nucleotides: TGTGCCTGGAGTGTGGGACAGGGGAACACTGAAGCTTTCTTT.

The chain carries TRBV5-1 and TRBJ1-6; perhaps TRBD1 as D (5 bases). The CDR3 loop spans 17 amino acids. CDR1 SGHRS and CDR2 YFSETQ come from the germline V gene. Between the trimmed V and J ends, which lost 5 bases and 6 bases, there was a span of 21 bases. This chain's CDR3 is CASSDESGTLGNSPLHF. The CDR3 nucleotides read TGCGCCAGCAGTGACGAATCCGGGACTCTTGGTAATTCACCCCTCCACTTT.

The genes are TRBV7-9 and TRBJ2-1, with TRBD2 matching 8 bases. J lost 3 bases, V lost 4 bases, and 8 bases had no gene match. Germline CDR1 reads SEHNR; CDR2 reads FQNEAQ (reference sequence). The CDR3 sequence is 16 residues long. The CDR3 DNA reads TGTGCCAGCAGCTCCCGGGGGGGGGTCGACTACAATGAGCAGTTCTTC. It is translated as CASSSRGGVDYNEQFF.

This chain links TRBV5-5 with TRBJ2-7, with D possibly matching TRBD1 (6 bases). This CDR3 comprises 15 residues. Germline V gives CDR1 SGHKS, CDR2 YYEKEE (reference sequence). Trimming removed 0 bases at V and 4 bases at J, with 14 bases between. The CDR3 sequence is CASSLATGPGYEQYF. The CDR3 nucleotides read TGTGCCAGCAGCTTGGCCACAGGGCCTGGGTACGAGCAGTACTTC.

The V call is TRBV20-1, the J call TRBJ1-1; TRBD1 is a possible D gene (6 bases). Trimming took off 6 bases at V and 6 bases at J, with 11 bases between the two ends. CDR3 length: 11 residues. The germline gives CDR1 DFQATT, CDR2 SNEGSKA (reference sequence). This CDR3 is CSAVGQPEAFF. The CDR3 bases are TGCAGTGCAGTAGGACAGCCTGAAGCTTTCTTT.

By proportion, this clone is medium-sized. The CDR3 sequence is CASSPEPGQVYGYTF. CDR3 in DNA: TGTGCCAGCAGCCCGGAACCGGGACAGGTCTATGGCTACACCTTC. J is TRBJ1-2 and V is TRBV7-6, with 8 bases matching TRBD1. This CDR3 is built from 15 residues. Germline loops: CDR1 SGHVS, CDR2 FNYEAQ. V lost 5 bases, J lost 4 bases, and 9 bases stayed unmatched.